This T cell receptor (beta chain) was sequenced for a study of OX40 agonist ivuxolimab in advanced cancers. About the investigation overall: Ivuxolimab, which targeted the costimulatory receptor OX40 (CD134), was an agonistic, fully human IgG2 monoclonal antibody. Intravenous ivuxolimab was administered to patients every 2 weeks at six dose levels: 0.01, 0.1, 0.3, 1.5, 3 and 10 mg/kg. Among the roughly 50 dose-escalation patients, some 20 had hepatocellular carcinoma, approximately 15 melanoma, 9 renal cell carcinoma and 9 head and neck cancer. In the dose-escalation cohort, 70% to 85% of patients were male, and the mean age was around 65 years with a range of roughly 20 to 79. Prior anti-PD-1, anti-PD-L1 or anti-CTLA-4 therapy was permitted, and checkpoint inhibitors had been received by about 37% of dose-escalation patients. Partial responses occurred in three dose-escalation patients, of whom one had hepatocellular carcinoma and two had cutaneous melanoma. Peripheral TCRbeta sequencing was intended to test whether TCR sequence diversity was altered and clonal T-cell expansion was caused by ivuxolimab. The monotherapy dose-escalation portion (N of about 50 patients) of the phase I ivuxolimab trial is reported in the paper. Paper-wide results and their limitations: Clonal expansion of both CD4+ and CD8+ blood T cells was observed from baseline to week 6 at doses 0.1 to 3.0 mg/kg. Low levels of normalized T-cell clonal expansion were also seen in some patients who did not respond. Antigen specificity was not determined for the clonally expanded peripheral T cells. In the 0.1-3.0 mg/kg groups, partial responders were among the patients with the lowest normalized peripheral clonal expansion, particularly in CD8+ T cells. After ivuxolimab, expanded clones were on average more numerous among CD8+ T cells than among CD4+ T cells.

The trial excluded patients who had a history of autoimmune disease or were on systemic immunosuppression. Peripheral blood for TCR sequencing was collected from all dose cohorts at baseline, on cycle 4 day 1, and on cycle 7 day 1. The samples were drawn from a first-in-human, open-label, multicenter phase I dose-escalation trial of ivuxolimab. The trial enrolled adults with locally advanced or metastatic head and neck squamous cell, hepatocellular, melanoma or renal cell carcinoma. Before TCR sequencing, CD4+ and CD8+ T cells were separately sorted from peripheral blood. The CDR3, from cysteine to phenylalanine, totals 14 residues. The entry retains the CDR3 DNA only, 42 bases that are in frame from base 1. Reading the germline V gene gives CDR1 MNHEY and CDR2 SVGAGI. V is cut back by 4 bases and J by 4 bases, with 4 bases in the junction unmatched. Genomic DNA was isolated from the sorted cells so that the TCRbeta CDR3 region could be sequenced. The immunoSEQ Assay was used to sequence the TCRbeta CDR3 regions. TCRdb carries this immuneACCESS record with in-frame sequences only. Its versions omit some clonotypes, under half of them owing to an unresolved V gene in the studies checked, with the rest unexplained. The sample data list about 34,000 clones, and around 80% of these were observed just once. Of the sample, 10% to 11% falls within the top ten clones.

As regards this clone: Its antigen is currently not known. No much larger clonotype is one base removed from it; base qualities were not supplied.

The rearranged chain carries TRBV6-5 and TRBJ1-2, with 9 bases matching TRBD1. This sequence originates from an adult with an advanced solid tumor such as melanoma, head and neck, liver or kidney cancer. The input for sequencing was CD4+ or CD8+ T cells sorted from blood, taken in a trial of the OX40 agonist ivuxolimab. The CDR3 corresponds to CASSWDRALYGYTF. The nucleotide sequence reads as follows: TGTGCCAGCAGTTGGGACAGGGCCCTCTATGGCTACACCTTC.